The 30 T cell receptor beta chains below were found in one sample sequenced in a study of EBV T-cell therapy then PD-1 blockade in nasopharyngeal carcinoma. Antigens for these TCRs are unknown. TCRdb's copy holds only in-frame clones and misses some; the assay was immunoSEQ multiplex PCR. The sample consists of about 24,000 clones, approximately 84% of them appearing once. Treatment defined: AdE1-LMPpoly-expanded autologous EBV-specific T-cell therapy followed by anti-PD-1 nivolumab. Material: CD8+ T cells from blood, obtained at approximately day 60 from a patient whose treatment included autologous EBV-specific T cells and nivolumab. These TCRs come from a man in his forties with nasopharyngeal carcinoma.

The CDR3 DNA reads TGTGCCAGCAGTTTATGGGGGGGACAGGCTTACGAGCAGTACTTC. Residues: CASSLWGGQAYEQYF. The chain couples TRBV28 to TRBJ2-7; 8 nucleotides line up with TRBD1. The trim removed 0 bases at V and 4 bases at J, leaving 5 bases unmatched. The CDR3 contains 15 residues. CDR1 MDHEN and CDR2 SYDVKM come from the germline V gene.

The chain employs TRBV7-9 and TRBJ2-3; unclear D gene. The CDR3 is 13 residues long. The germline V and J ends were trimmed by 1 base and 1 base, with 3 bases remaining between them. Germline loops: CDR1 SEHNR, CDR2 FQNEAQ (reference sequence). The CDR3 here is CASSLGGTDTQYF. In nucleotides, the CDR3 is TGTGCCAGCAGCTTAGGGGGCACAGATACGCAGTATTTT.

The CDR3 DNA follows: TGTGCCAGCAGTGAATACCCAACAATCCTGAATGAAAAACTGTTTTTT. Protein: CASSEYPTILNEKLFF. V gene TRBV6-1 combines with J gene TRBJ1-4; D remains unclear. Trimming pared 2 bases from V and 5 bases from J, leaving 15 bases between. This CDR3 is 16 amino acids long. Germline V gene lookup returns CDR1 MNHNS and CDR2 SASEGT.

This clone counts as medium-sized. The chain links TRBV7-9 to TRBJ1-5; D perhaps matches TRBD1 (5 bases). The CDR3 is 15 residues long. Germline-derived CDR1 and CDR2 are SEHNR and FQNEAQ (reference sequence). Between the trimmed V and J ends, which lost 4 bases and 5 bases, there was a span of 15 bases. The CDR3 DNA reads TGTGCCAGCAGCTCGACAGCCGTGGGGGATCAGCCCCAGCATTTT. It specifies CASSSTAVGDQPQHF.

This clone occurred once. The V gene is TRBV16, the J gene TRBJ2-3; maybe TRBD1 (6 bases). V was cut by 3 bases and J by 4 bases, with 14 bases left in between. CDR1 is KGHSY, CDR2 FQNENV, per germline. CDR3 length: 15 residues. The CDR3 bases are TGTGCCAGCAGCCAGTCCCCCAGGGGAGCAGATACGCAGTATTTT. Encoded protein: CASSQSPRGADTQYF. The whole variable domain, filled in from reference TRBV16 and TRBJ2-3, reads GEEVAQTPKHLVRGEGQKAKLYCAPIKGHSYVFWYQQVLKNEFKFLISFQNENVFDETGMPKERFSAKCLPNSPCSLEIQATKLEDSAVYFCASSQSPRGADTQYFGPGTRLTVL.

The V gene is TRBV6-4, the J gene TRBJ2-3; 13 positions match TRBD2. This CDR3 is built from 15 residues. The germline CDR1 and CDR2 sequences are MRHNA and SNTAGT. The J segment lost 3 bases and the V segment lost 6 bases, leaving 3 bases of the junction unmatched. CDR3 loop: CASSGLAGETDTQYF. The CDR3 DNA sequence: TGTGCCAGCAGCGGACTAGCGGGGGAGACAGATACGCAGTATTTT.

This clone was found many times. The CDR3 coding sequence is TGTGCCAGCAGCTCCGAGGACACTGAAGCTTTCTTT. Amino acid sequence: CASSSEDTEAFF. The chain is built from TRBV9 and TRBJ1-1; D call uncertain. This CDR3 spans 12 amino acids. V was trimmed by 4 bases and J by 3 bases, leaving 7 bases between them. Germline assignment: CDR1 SGDLS and CDR2 YYNGEE. Full variable domain (outside the CDR3, taken from reference TRBV9 and TRBJ1-1): DSGVTQTPKHLITATGQRVTLRCSPRSGDLSVYWYQQSLDQGLQFLIQYYNGEERAKGNILERFSAQQFPDLHSELNLSSLELGDSALYFCASSSEDTEAFFGQGTRLTVV.

The chain joins TRBV18 to TRBJ1-5; no clear D gene. The V end lost 2 bases, the J end lost 2 bases, and 13 bases lay between the germline ends. The length of the CDR3 is 16 residues. The germline V gene encodes CDR1 KGHSH and CDR2 LQKENI. CDR3 nucleotide sequence: TGTGCCAGCTCACCAATGTGGGCCGAGGGCAATCAGCCCCAGCATTTT. Its protein is CASSPMWAEGNQPQHF.

This clone was detected once. The chain has TRBV6-5 and TRBJ2-5; tentatively, D is TRBD1 (6 bases). The CDR3 contains 14 residues. Deletions cut 2 bases from V and 6 bases from J, with 13 bases between. Germline V gives CDR1 MNHEY, CDR2 SVGAGI. The chain's CDR3 is CASSYGAGAKTQYF. For the CDR3, the DNA is TGTGCCAGCAGTTACGGGGCAGGGGCCAAGACCCAGTACTTC.

This rearrangement joins TRBV6-2 or TRBV6-3 to TRBJ1-2; D is unresolved. Trimming took off 6 bases at V and 5 bases at J, with 16 bases between the two ends. Germline CDR1 MNHEY, CDR2 SVGEGT. This CDR3 comprises 14 residues. CDR3 amino acids: CASSYLTRPYGYTF. CDR3 sequence (DNA): TGTGCCAGCAGCTATTTAACACGACCGTATGGCTACACCTTC.

The chain employs TRBV7-9 and TRBJ1-1; 11 nucleotides line up with TRBD1. The J segment lost 1 base and the V segment lost 3 bases, leaving 7 bases of the junction unmatched. Germline V gene sequence: CDR1 SEHNR, CDR2 FQNEAQ (reference sequence). The length of the CDR3 is 17 residues. DNA for the CDR3: TGTGCCAGCAGCTTTCCGGGACAGGGGGTCCCGAACACTGAAGCTTTCTTT. Translating gives CASSFPGQGVPNTEAFF.

This clone is labeled medium-sized. Here the CDR3 reads CASSTGTGNQPQHF. CDR3 DNA: TGTGCCAGCAGCACCGGGACAGGCAATCAGCCCCAGCATTTT. The chain carries TRBV7-9 and TRBJ1-5; 7 bases line up with TRBD1. The CDR3 has 14 residues. V gave up 5 bases and J gave up 2 bases; unmatched junction bases: 3. In germline, CDR1 is SEHNR, CDR2 FQNEAQ (reference sequence). Based on the CDR3 plus reference TRBV7-9 and TRBJ1-5, the full variable domain is DTGVSQNPRHKITKRGQNVTFRCDPISEHNRLYWYRQTLGQGPEFLTYFQNEAQLEKSRLLSDRFSAERPKGSFSTLEIQRTEQGDSAMYLCASSTGTGNQPQHFGDGTRLSIL.

Concerning this clone: Distinct nucleotide sequences in the sample also encode this CDR3. CDR3: CASSLAQSGYNEQFF. In DNA, the CDR3 is TGTGCCAGCAGCTTAGCCCAAAGCGGGTACAATGAGCAGTTCTTC. This sequence joins TRBV13 and TRBJ2-1; the D gene is possibly TRBD2 (6 bases). The CDR3 totals 15 residues. V was trimmed by 1 base and J by 4 bases, leaving 11 bases between them. Germline CDR1 PRHDT, CDR2 FYEKMQ (reference sequence).

The chain combines TRBV6-5 with TRBJ2-7; D possibly corresponds to TRBD1 (6 bases). The germline gives CDR1 MNHEY, CDR2 SVGAGI. CDR3 length equals 13 residues. V was cut by 0 bases and J by 3 bases, with 6 bases left in between. CDR3 DNA: TGTGCCAGCAGTTACTCCAGGGGCTACGAGCAGTACTTC. Amino acids: CASSYSRGYEQYF.

This chain uses TRBV4-3 with TRBJ2-1; 10 nucleotides match TRBD1. CDR1 is LGHNA, CDR2 YSLEER, per germline. With 4 bases clipped from V and 8 bases from J, the junction kept 8 bases outside the gene matches. CDR3 length: 15 residues. CDR3: CASSPGTGAPHEQFF. The CDR3 coding sequence is TGCGCCAGCAGCCCCGGGACAGGGGCCCCCCATGAGCAGTTCTTC.

This rearrangement joins TRBV6-2 or TRBV6-3 to TRBJ2-1, with D possibly called TRBD1 or TRBD2 (5 bases each). This CDR3 is 13 amino acids long. The germline V and J ends were trimmed by 0 bases and 10 bases, with 10 bases remaining between them. CDR1 and CDR2 from the germline V gene are MNHEY and SVGEGT. The CDR3 loop is CASSYSSWDEQFF. CDR3 bases: TGTGCCAGCAGTTACTCTTCGTGGGACGAGCAGTTCTTC.

The V call is TRBV5-4, the J call TRBJ1-6; possibly TRBD1 for D (5 bases). The germline gives CDR1 SGHNT, CDR2 YYREEE (reference sequence). This CDR3 has 17 residues. Trimming pared 1 base from V and 0 bases from J, leaving 11 bases between. CDR3 loop: CASSLSDSYSYNSPLHF. The CDR3 region has the DNA TGTGCCAGCAGCTTGAGCGACAGCTACTCCTATAATTCACCCCTCCACTTT.

The chain carries TRBV15 and TRBJ2-3; TRBD2 is a possible D gene (5 bases). V was pared by 5 bases and J by 2 bases, with 11 bases between. Germline V gives CDR1 LNHNV, CDR2 YYDKDF (reference sequence). This CDR3 has 14 amino acids. Written as DNA, the CDR3 is TGTGCCACCAGCGGTGGACTGGTCACAGATACGCAGTATTTT. Protein: CATSGGLVTDTQYF.

This clone is a singleton in its sample. This chain uses TRBV7-2 with TRBJ2-2, with a tentative D call TRBD1 (6 bases). In germline, CDR1 is SGHTA, CDR2 FQGNSA. This CDR3 contains 14 residues. V was trimmed by 1 base and J by 8 bases, leaving 11 bases between them. Here the CDR3 reads CASSLVGALGELFF. The CDR3 DNA follows: TGTGCCAGCAGCTTAGTGGGGGCCTTAGGGGAGCTGTTTTTT.

This clone was counted between two and nine times. The V call is TRBV3-1 (or the pseudogene TRBV3-2), the J call TRBJ2-4, with 7 bases lining up with TRBD1. The V segment lost 4 bases and the J segment 4 bases; nucleotides outside the gene matches: 4. The germline gives CDR1 LGHDT, CDR2 YNNKEL (reference sequence). This CDR3 has 14 residues. The CDR3 reads CASSPRTGKNIQYF. CDR3 DNA sequence: TGTGCCAGCAGCCCGCGGACAGGTAAAAACATTCAGTACTTC.

The chain joins TRBV7-3 to TRBJ2-7; TRBD1 aligns across 9 bases. This CDR3 has 15 residues. Unmatched junction bases numbered 10, after V lost 4 bases and J lost 6 bases. The V gene's germline CDR1 is SGHTA and CDR2 FQGTGA. This chain's CDR3 is CASSSHRDRVREQYF. Here the CDR3 DNA reads TGTGCCAGCAGCTCCCACCGGGACAGGGTACGCGAGCAGTACTTC.

The gene calls are TRBV9 and TRBJ2-1; 8 nucleotides line up with TRBD2. The CDR3 is 17 residues long. Germline V gene lookup returns CDR1 SGDLS and CDR2 YYNGEE. J was trimmed by 0 bases and V by 7 bases; bases with no gene match: 12. The CDR3 DNA reads TGTGCCAGCTCTGCGGGGGGCGATTTCAGCTCCTACAATGAGCAGTTCTTC. Amino acid sequence: CASSAGGDFSSYNEQFF.

The rearrangement links TRBV7-9 to TRBJ1-2; TRBD1 matches 9 bases. CDR3 length equals 15 residues. Germline V gene sequence: CDR1 SEHNR, CDR2 FQNEAQ (reference sequence). Trimming at V came to 1 base and at J to 1 base, leaving 1 base not matched to a gene. The CDR3 nucleotides are TGTGCCAGCAGCTTAGGGACAGGGGTTAACTATGGCTACACCTTC. Translating it yields CASSLGTGVNYGYTF.

This chain joins TRBV7-8 and TRBJ1-2; 7 bases agree with TRBD1. The CDR3 is made up of 13 amino acids. The V gene end was trimmed by 5 bases and the J gene end by 4 bases; junction bases not matched to a gene: 4. Germline assignment: CDR1 SGHVS and CDR2 FQNEAQ. CDR3 bases: TGTGCCAGCAGCCCCGGGACAGTCTATGGCTACACCTTC. This gives the protein CASSPGTVYGYTF.

The J gene is TRBJ1-5, the V gene TRBV7-9, with 8 bases matching TRBD1. J was trimmed by 3 bases and V by 5 bases; bases with no gene match: 6. The CDR3 is 15 residues long. Germline CDR1 and CDR2: SEHNR and FQNEAQ (reference sequence). CDR3 loop: CASSPPGQDNQPQHF. The CDR3 region has the DNA TGTGCCAGCAGCCCACCGGGACAGGACAATCAGCCCCAGCATTTT.

This clone was seen a single time. In nucleotides, the CDR3 is TGTGCCAGCAGCCAAGACCAGGGAGCAACTAATGAAAAACTGTTTTTT. Protein: CASSQDQGATNEKLFF. The chain combines TRBV14 with TRBJ1-4; D is possibly TRBD1 (5 bases). Germline values: CDR1 SGHDN, CDR2 FVKESK. The CDR3 runs to 16 residues. The V and J ends lost 0 bases and 0 bases respectively, with 8 bases between them.

This clone occurred once. V and J are TRBV6-6 and TRBJ1-5; D is perhaps TRBD1 (6 bases). Per germline, CDR1 MNHNY and CDR2 SVGAGI (reference sequence). V dropped 6 bases and J dropped 7 bases, with 16 bases sitting between them. This CDR3 spans 14 amino acids. The CDR3 sequence is CASRPGASDQPQHF. The CDR3 DNA reads TGTGCCAGCAGGCCAGGGGCGTCCGACCAGCCCCAGCATTTT.

The chain joins TRBV30 to TRBJ2-7; D uncertain. Trimming removed 2 bases at V and 7 bases at J, with 12 bases between. Germline CDR1 and CDR2: GTSNPN and SVGIG (reference sequence). CDR3 size: 12 residues. CDR3 in amino acids: CAWSLETREQYF. CDR3 coding DNA: TGTGCCTGGAGTCTAGAAACGAGAGAGCAGTACTTC.

The chain employs TRBV11-1 and TRBJ1-1, with TRBD1 matching 7 bases. The V gene end was trimmed by 5 bases and the J gene end by 7 bases; junction bases not matched to a gene: 4. CDR3 length equals 12 residues. CDR1 and CDR2 from the germline V gene are SGHAT and FQDESV (reference sequence). CDR3 protein: CASSRDSVEAFF. The CDR3 bases are TGTGCCAGCAGCCGGGACAGTGTTGAAGCTTTCTTT.

V and J are TRBV6-5 and TRBJ1-6; possibly TRBD1 for D (5 bases). Germline CDR1 reads MNHEY; CDR2 reads SVGAGI. Trimming removed 3 bases at V and 8 bases at J, with 14 bases between. The CDR3 consists of 15 residues. This CDR3 reads CASSYTGGDDSPLHF. CDR3 coding DNA: TGTGCCAGCAGTTATACCGGGGGTGATGATTCACCCCTCCACTTT.